These T cell receptor beta chains were read from a single sample in a study of T cell repertoires in cytomegalovirus infection. These receptors' targets are unknown. TCRdb itself ran the reads through MiXCR, one entry per CDR3 protein. The table records about 27,000 distinct CDR3 sequences, about 19% of them present only once. Source: CD8+ T cells from cultured PBMCs, taken from culture after CMV antigen stimulation. All receptors derive from a human donor in good health (CMV status not recorded). Some clones in this sample may be carry-over from other donors' samples. The CDR3 runs from the conserved cysteine through the conserved F or W. The D gene is left open where the match is weak. Clone size appears in some rows only: once, few, many, or a class for an expanded clone.

size	V	J	D	DNA	CDR3
.	TRBV7-2	TRBJ2-1	.	TGTGCCGGCAGCTTATGGACTACTTCCTACAATGAGCAGTTCTTC	CAGSLWTTSYNEQFF
.	TRBV15	TRBJ2-3	.	TGTGCCACCAGTTATCTAGGAAGTAACACAGATACGCAGTATTTT	CATSYLGSNTDTQYF
many	TRBV7-3	TRBJ2-1	TRBD2	TGTGCCAGCAGCCTAGCGGGGGCATCGTACAATGAGCAGTTCTTC	CASSLAGASYNEQFF
.	TRBV27	TRBJ2-4	TRBD1	TGTGCCAGCAGTCCCGGGACAGGGTACGGCATTCAGTACTTC	CASSPGTGYGIQYF
.	TRBV5-6	TRBJ1-6	TRBD1	TGTGCCAGCAGCTTGAGGGGACAGGGGGTAAGCTCCTATAATTCACCCCTCCACTTT	CASSLRGQGVSSYNSPLHF
.	TRBV6-5	TRBJ1-1	.	TGTGCCAGCAGCTCCTCCCGGGACCGAAGTATGAACACTGAAGCTTTCTTT	CASSSSRDRSMNTEAFF
.	TRBV27	TRBJ2-7	.	TGTGCCAGCAGTCCCCGAGAAATCTACGAGCAGTACTTC	CASSPREIYEQYF
few	TRBV7-3	TRBJ2-7	TRBD2	TGTGCCAGCAGCTTAGGACTAGCGGGAGACTACGAGCAGTACTTC	CASSLGLAGDYEQYF
few	TRBV6-6	TRBJ2-1	.	TGTGCCAGCAGGACGGGCGGAGGGGAGCAGTTCTTC	CASRTGGGEQFF
.	TRBV4-1	TRBJ2-7	.	TGCGCCAGCAGCCAAGCGATTGCGGACTCCTACGAGCAGTACTTC	CASSQAIADSYEQYF
few	TRBV11-3	TRBJ2-1	.	TGTGCCAGCAGCTTAGCTTTTGGCTGGAATGAGCAGTTCTTC	CASSLAFGWNEQFF
.	TRBV27	TRBJ2-1	.	TGTGCCAGCAGTTTTGGCAGGGCGAGATACAATGAGCAGTTCTTC	CASSFGRARYNEQFF
.	TRBV27	TRBJ2-7	.	TGTGCCAGCAGTTTCCCCGAAACCCCCTACGAGCAGTACTTC	CASSFPETPYEQYF
many	TRBV7-6	TRBJ2-6	.	TGTGCCAGCAGCCTCGCGTCAGGGTCCGGGGCCAACGTCCTGACTTTC	CASSLASGSGANVLTF
.	TRBV27	TRBJ2-7	TRBD2	TGTGCCAGCAGGATAGCGGGGGCTGGAGGAGCAGCCTACGAGCAGTACTTC	CASRIAGAGGAAYEQYF
.	TRBV7-8	TRBJ2-1	TRBD2	TGTGCCAGCAGCTTAAGTCGGACGGGAGGGGGCAATGAGCAGTTCTTC	CASSLSRTGGGNEQFF